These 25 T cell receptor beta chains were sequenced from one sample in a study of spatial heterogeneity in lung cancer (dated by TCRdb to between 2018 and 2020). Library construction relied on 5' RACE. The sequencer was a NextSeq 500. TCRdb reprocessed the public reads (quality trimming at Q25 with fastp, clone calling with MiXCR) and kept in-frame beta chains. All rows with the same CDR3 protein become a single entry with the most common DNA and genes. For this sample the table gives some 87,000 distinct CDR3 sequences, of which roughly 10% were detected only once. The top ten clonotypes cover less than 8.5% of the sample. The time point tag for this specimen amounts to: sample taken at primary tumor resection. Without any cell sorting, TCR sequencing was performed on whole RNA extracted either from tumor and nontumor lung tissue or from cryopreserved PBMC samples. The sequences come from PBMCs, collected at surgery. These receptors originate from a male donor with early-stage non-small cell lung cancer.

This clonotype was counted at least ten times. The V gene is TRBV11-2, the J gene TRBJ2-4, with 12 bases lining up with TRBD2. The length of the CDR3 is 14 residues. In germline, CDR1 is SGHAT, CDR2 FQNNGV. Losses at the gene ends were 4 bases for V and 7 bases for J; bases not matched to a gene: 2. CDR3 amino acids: CASSSGTSGNIQYF. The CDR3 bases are TGTGCCAGCAGCTCCGGGACTAGCGGGAACATTCAGTACTTC.

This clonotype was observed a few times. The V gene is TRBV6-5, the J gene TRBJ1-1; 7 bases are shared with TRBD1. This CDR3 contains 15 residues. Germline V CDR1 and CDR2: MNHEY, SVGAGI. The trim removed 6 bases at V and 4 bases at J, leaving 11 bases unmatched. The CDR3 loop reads CASSRGGAVGTEAFF. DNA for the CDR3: TGTGCCAGCAGCCGAGGGGGCGCGGTAGGCACTGAAGCTTTCTTT.

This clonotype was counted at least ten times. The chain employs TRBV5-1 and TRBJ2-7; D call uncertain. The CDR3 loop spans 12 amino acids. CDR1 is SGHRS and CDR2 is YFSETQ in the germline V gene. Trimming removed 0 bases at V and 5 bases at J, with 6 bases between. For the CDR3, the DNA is TGCGCCAGCAGCTTGGTGAGGAACGAGCAGTACTTC. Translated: CASSLVRNEQYF.

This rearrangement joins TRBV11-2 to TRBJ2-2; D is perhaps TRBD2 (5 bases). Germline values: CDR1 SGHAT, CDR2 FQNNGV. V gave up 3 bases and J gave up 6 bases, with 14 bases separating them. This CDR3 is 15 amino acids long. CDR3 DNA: TGTGCCAGCAGCTTGGGCGGTTGGAGGCCCGGGGAGCTGTTTTTT. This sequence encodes CASSLGGWRPGELFF.

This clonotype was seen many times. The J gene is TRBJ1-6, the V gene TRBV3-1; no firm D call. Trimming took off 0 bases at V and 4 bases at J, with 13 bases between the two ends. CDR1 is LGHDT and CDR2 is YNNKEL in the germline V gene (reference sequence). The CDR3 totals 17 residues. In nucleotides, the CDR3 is TGTGCCAGCAGCCAAGACCGCACCAGTCTGTATAATTCACCCCTCCACTTT. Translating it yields CASSQDRTSLYNSPLHF.

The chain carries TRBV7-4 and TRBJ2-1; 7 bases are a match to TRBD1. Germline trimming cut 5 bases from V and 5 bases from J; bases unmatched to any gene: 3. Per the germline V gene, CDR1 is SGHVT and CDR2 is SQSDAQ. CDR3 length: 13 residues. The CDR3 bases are TGTGCCAGCAGCCAGGGGACAGACAATGAGCAGTTCTTC. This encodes CASSQGTDNEQFF.

CDR3 protein: CASWGTAGPEYF. The DNA of the CDR3 is TGTGCCAGCTGGGGGACAGCCGGGCCGGAGTACTTC. The rearrangement joins TRBV6-5 to TRBJ2-7, with TRBD1 identical over 7 bases. Looked up from germline, CDR1 is MNHEY and CDR2 is SVGAGI. V lost 8 bases and J lost 11; bases outside the gene matches: 12. The CDR3 length is 12 residues.

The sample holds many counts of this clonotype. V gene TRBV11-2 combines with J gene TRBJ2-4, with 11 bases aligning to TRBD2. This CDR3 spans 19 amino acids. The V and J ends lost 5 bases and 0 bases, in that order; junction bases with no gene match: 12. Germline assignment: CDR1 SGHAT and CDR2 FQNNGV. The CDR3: CASSPDSGGASLAKNIQYF. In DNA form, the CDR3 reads TGTGCCAGCAGCCCTGATAGCGGGGGGGCATCTCTAGCCAAAAACATTCAGTACTTC. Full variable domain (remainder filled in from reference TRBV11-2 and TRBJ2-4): EAGVAQSPRYKIIEKRQSVAFWCNPISGHATLYWYQQILGQGPKLLIQFQNNGVVDDSQLPKDRFSAERLKGVDSTLKIQPAKLEDSAVYLCASSPDSGGASLAKNIQYFGAGTRLSVL.

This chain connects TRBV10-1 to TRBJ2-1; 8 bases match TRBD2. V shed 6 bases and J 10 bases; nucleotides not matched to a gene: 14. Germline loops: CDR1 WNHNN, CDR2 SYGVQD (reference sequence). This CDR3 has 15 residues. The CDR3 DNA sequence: TGCGCCAGCAGCCTCGACGGGGGGGAAGGGAGAGAGCAGTTCTTC. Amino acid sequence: CASSLDGGEGREQFF.

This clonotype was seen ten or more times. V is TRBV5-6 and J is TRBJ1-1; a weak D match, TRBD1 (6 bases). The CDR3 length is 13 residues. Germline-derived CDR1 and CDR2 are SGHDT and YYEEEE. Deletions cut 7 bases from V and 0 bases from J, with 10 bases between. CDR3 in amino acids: CASADRLNTEAFF. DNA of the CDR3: TGTGCCAGCGCAGACAGGTTGAACACTGAAGCTTTCTTT.

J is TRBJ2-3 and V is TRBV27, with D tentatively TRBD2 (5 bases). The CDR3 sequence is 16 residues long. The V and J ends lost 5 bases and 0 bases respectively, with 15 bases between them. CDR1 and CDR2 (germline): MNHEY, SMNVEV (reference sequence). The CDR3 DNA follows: TGTGCCAGCAGTCCCCGACTAACCACTAGCACAGATACGCAGTATTTT. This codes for CASSPRLTTSTDTQYF.

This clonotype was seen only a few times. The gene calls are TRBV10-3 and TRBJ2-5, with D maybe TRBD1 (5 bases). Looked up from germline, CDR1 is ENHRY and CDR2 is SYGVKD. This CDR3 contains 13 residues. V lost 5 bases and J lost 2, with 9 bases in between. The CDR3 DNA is TGTGCCATCAGTCAGACAGTACAAGAGACCCAGTACTTC. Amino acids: CAISQTVQETQYF.

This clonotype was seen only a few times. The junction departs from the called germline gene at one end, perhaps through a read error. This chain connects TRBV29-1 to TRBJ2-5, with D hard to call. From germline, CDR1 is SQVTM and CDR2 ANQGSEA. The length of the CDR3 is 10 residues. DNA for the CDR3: TGCAGCGTTAACCAGGAGACCCAGTACTTC. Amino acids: CSVNQETQYF. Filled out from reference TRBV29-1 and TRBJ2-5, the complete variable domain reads SAVISQKPSRDICQRGTSLTIQCQVDSQVTMMFWYRQQPGQSLTLIATANQGSEATYESGFVIDKFPISRPNLTFSTLTVSNMSPEDSSIYLCSVNQETQYFGPGTRLLVL.

Here the CDR3 DNA reads TGTGCCAGCAGCGGCGAGGGAAACAATCAGCCCCAGCATTTT. It codes for CASSGEGNNQPQHF. This chain links TRBV5-6 with TRBJ1-5; no clear D gene. CDR1 and CDR2 from the germline V gene are SGHDT and YYEEEE. The germline V and J ends were trimmed by 4 bases and 3 bases, with 11 bases remaining between them. The length of the CDR3 is 14 residues. Full variable domain (rest looked up from reference TRBV5-6 and TRBJ1-5): DAGVTQSPTHLIKTRGQQVTLRCSPKSGHDTVSWYQQALGQGPQFIFQYYEEEERQRGNFPDRFSGHQFPNYSSELNVNALLLGDSALYLCASSGEGNNQPQHFGDGTRLSIL.

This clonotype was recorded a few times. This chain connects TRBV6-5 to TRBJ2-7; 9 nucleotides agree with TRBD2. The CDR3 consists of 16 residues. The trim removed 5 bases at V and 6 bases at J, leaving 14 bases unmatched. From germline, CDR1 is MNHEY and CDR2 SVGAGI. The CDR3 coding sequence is TGTGCCAGCAGTCGTTTAAGGCGTAGCGGGAGTTTCGAGCAGTACTTC. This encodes CASSRLRRSGSFEQYF.

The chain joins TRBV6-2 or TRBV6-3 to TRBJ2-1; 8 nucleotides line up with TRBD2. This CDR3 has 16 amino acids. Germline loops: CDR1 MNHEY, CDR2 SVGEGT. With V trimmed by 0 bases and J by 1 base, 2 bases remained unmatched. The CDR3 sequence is CASSYSPSGSYNEQFF. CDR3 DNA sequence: TGTGCCAGCAGTTACTCTCCTAGCGGGTCCTACAATGAGCAGTTCTTC.

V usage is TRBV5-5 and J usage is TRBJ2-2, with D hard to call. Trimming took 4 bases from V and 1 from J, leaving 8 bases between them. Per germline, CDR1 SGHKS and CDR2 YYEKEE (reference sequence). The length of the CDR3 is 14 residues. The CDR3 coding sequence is TGTGCCAGCAGCGAGGAACGGAACACCGGGGAGCTGTTTTTT. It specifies CASSEERNTGELFF. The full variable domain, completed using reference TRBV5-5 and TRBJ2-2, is DAGVTQSPTHLIKTRGQQVTLRCSPISGHKSVSWYQQVLGQGPQFIFQYYEKEERGRGNFPDRFSARQFPNYSSELNVNALLLGDSALYLCASSEERNTGELFFGEGSRLTVL.

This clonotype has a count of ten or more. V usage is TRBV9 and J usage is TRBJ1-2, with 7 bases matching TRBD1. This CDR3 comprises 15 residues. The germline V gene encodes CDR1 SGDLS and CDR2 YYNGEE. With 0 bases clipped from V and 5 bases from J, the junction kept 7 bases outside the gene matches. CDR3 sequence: CASSVDGTADYGYTF. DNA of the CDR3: TGTGCCAGCAGCGTAGATGGGACAGCTGATTATGGCTACACCTTC.

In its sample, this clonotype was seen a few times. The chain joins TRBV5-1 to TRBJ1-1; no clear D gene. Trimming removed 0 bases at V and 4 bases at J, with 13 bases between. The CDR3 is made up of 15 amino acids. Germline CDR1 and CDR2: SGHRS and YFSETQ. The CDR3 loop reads CASSLDGNGGTEAFF. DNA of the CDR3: TGCGCCAGCAGCTTGGATGGGAACGGAGGCACTGAAGCTTTCTTT.

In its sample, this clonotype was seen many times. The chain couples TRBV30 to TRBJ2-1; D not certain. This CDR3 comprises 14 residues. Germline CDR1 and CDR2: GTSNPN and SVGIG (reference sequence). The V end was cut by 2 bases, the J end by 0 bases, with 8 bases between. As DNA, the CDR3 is TGTGCCTGGAGTAACCGTCGCTCCTACAATGAGCAGTTCTTC. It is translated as CAWSNRRSYNEQFF. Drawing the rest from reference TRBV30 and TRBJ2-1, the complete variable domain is SQTIHQWPATLVQPVGSPLSLECTVEGTSNPNLYWYRQAAGRGLQLLFYSVGIGQISSEVPQNLSASRPQDRQFILSSKKLLLSDSGFYLCAWSNRRSYNEQFFGPGTRLTVL.

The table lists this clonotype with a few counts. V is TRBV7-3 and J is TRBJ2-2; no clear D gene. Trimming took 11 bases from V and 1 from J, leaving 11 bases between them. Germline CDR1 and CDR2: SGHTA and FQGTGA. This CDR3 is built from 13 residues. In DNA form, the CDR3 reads TGTGCCTCCGCTATTCTGAACACCGGGGAGCTGTTTTTT. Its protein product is CASAILNTGELFF.

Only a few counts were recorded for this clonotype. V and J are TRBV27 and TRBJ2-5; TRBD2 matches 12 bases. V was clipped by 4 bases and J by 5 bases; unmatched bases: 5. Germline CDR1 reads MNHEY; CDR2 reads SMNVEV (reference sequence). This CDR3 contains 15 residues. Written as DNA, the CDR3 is TGTGCCAGCAGTTCGACTAGCGGGAGTCCGGAGACCCAGTACTTC. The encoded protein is CASSSTSGSPETQYF.

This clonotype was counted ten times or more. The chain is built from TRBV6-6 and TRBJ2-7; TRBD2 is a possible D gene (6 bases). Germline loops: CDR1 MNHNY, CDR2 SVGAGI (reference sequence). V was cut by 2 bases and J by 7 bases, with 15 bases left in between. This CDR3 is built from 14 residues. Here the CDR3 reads CASSYPTTGGEQYF. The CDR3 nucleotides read TGTGCCAGCAGTTACCCCACGACCGGGGGAGAGCAGTACTTC.

The CDR3 sequence: CASSQEVGTSGGPTDTQYF. For the CDR3, the DNA is TGCGCCAGCAGCCAAGAGGTTGGGACTAGCGGGGGGCCCACAGATACGCAGTATTTT. The rearrangement uses TRBV4-3 and TRBJ2-3; TRBD2 aligns across 15 bases. The CDR3 consists of 19 residues. CDR1 and CDR2 (germline): LGHNA, YSLEER. V was pared by 0 bases and J by 2 bases, with 6 bases of the junction left unmatched.

DNA of the CDR3: TGCGCCAGCAGCCCGAGGTCAGGCCTCTACGAGCAGTACTTC. It codes for CASSPRSGLYEQYF. The V and J genes are TRBV5-1 and TRBJ2-7; D unresolved. The CDR3 spans 14 residues. V lost 4 bases and J 3 bases, leaving 14 bases between the germline ends. Per the germline V gene, CDR1 is SGHRS and CDR2 is YFSETQ.